A single sample is the source of the 20 T cell receptor beta chains below, sequenced in a study of T cells expressing NK-cell markers (TCRdb year 2020). The library was produced with 5' RACE. These reads were obtained on an Illumina HiSeq 2000. The reads, reprocessed by TCRdb, yield one row per CDR3 protein sequence and no DNA. The data table for this sample lists hundreds of thousands of distinct CDR3 sequences. Approximately 4% of the sample belongs to the ten largest clones. Sequencing was carried out using blood T cells: a sorted CD56 or NKG2C T cell subset, CD4+ or CD8+ T cells, or bulk PBMC T cells (not recorded which). These receptors were taken from a man in his late teens or twenties in good health. Donor details come from another sample of the same person, matched by shared clones.

This rearrangement joins TRBV6-5 to TRBJ1-2. This CDR3 has 16 residues. Germline CDR1 MNHEY, CDR2 SVGAGI. CDR3 region: CASSYLIAWQIYGYTF.

This chain connects TRBV5-1 to TRBJ1-2. CDR3 length: 14 amino acids. Germline V CDR1 and CDR2: SGHRS, YFSETQ. CDR3 loop: CASSLSTENYGYTF.

The V call is TRBV4-3, the J call TRBJ2-7; TCRdb lists TRBD2, though no DNA is available to test this call. CDR3 length: 16 residues. Germline V gene sequence: CDR1 LGHNA, CDR2 YSLEER. The CDR3 protein is CASSQTREGRSYEQYF.

The rearrangement links TRBV11-3 to TRBJ1-1. This CDR3 is built from 14 residues. Germline loops: CDR1 SGHNT, CDR2 YENEEA. CDR3 residues: CASSLVPENTEAFF.

The chain is built from TRBV12-3 or TRBV12-4 and TRBJ2-7; TCRdb proposes TRBD2, but this gene call is untestable without DNA. CDR3 size: 14 residues. The chain's CDR3 is CASILESGRGEQYF.

V is TRBV29-1 and J is TRBJ2-7; TCRdb calls TRBD1, which cannot be checked without DNA. Germline loops: CDR1 SQVTM, CDR2 ANQGSEA. The length of the CDR3 is 15 residues. The CDR3 reads CSVEGVQGQFYEQYF.

CDR3 loop: CSVEGPTQGVDYGYTF. The chain is built from TRBV29-1 and TRBJ1-2; no DNA is available, so the TRBD1 call from TCRdb remains unchecked. The CDR3 totals 16 residues. The V gene's germline CDR1 is SQVTM and CDR2 ANQGSEA.

The V call is TRBV12-3 or TRBV12-4, the J call TRBJ2-5; TCRdb designates TRBD2, a call that cannot be tested without DNA. The CDR3 sequence is 14 residues long. The CDR3 here is CASSRRWREETQYF.

This chain links TRBV7-2 with TRBJ2-1; with no DNA, the TCRdb D assignment of TRBD1 cannot be verified. The germline V gene has CDR1 SGHTA and CDR2 FQGNSA. The CDR3 sequence is 19 residues long. The CDR3 is CASSPSHLLRRPPGDEQFF.

The chain links TRBV7-9 to TRBJ1-4. The CDR3 totals 15 residues. Per germline, CDR1 SEHNR and CDR2 FQNEAQ (reference sequence). CDR3 sequence reads: CASSRSGSTNEKLFF.

The V and J genes are TRBV10-3 and TRBJ2-5; TCRdb designates TRBD2, a call that cannot be tested without DNA. The CDR3 has 12 amino acids. The germline V gene encodes CDR1 ENHRY and CDR2 SYGVKD. The CDR3 sequence is CASGGGKETQYF.

The rearrangement uses TRBV20-1 and TRBJ1-6. Germline V CDR1 and CDR2: DFQATT, SNEGSKA (reference sequence). There are 13 residues in the CDR3. CDR3 protein: CSAGVTSDSPLHF.

This chain's CDR3 is CASSTAGLTEAFF. The V call is TRBV12-3 or TRBV12-4, the J call TRBJ1-1. This CDR3 is built from 13 residues.

This sequence joins TRBV21-1 and TRBJ2-3; TCRdb selects TRBD2, and the lack of DNA leaves this call unchecked. TRBV21-1 is described as a pseudogene. The CDR3 is 16 residues long. The CDR3 loop is CASSKGTSGDTDTQYF.

The chain carries TRBV7-8 and TRBJ1-2; TCRdb designates TRBD1, a call that cannot be tested without DNA. This CDR3 spans 14 amino acids. The germline V gene has CDR1 SGHVS and CDR2 FQNEAQ. Here the CDR3 reads CASSPPAPLGGYTF.

This chain joins TRBV24-1 and TRBJ2-2; TCRdb's D call, TRBD1, is unchecked because there is no DNA. The CDR3 extends over 16 amino acids. Germline V gene data show CDR1 as KGHDR and CDR2 as SFDVKD. CDR3 sequence reads: CATSDRTTGGVGELFF.

The CDR3 here is CSAIDMAGNTIYF. The V gene is TRBV20-1, the J gene TRBJ1-3. Germline V gene data show CDR1 as DFQATT and CDR2 as SNEGSKA (reference sequence). There are 13 residues in the CDR3.

The chain uses TRBV12-3 or TRBV12-4 and TRBJ2-2. The CDR3 runs 15 residues. The CDR3 protein is CASSFRRSSTGELFF.

The V call is TRBV19, the J call TRBJ2-1; TCRdb designates TRBD1, a call that cannot be tested without DNA. The CDR3 extends over 14 amino acids. Germline loops: CDR1 LNHDA, CDR2 SQIVND (reference sequence). This CDR3 is CASTVGRGTGEQFF.

The chain is built from TRBV12-3 or TRBV12-4 and TRBJ1-3. The CDR3 extends over 14 amino acids. CDR3 sequence reads: CASEGEAAGNTIYF.